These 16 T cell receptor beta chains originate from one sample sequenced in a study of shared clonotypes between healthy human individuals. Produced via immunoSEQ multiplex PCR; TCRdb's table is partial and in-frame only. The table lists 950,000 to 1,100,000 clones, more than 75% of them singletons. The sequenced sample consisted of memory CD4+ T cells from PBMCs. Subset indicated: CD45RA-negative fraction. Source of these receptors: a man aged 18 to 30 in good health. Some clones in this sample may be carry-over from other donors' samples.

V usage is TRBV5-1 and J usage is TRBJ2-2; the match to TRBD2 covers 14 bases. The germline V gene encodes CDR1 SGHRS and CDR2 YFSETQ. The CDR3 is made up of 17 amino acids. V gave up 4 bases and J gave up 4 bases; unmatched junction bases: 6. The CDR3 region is CASSGLGLAGGTGELFF. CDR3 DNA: TGCGCCAGCAGCGGACTAGGACTAGCGGGGGGCACCGGGGAGCTGTTTTTT.

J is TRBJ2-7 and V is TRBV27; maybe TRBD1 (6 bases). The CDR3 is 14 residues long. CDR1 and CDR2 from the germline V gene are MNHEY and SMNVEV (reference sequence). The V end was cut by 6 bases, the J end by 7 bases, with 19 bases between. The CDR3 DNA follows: TGTGCCAGCAGCCACAACAGGGTTCCCCAGGAGCAGTACTTC. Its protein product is CASSHNRVPQEQYF.

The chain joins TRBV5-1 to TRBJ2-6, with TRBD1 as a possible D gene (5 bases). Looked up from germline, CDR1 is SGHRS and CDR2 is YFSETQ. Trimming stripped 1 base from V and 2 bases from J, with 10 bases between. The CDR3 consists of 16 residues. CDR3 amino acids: CASSLQGFPGANVLTF. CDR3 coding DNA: TGCGCCAGCAGCTTGCAGGGTTTCCCTGGGGCCAACGTCCTGACTTTC.

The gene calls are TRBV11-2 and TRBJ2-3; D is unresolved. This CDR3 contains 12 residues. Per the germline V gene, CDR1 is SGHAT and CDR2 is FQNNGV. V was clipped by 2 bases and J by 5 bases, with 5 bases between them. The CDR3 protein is CASSLWGDTQYF. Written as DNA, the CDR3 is TGTGCCAGCAGCTTATGGGGAGATACGCAGTATTTT.

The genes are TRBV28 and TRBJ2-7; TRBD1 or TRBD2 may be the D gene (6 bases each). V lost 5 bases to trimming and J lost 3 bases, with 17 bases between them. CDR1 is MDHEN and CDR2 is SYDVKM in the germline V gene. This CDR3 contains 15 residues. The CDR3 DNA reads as TGTGCCAGCAGTGGAGGGACGAAGGGGGGCTACGAGCAGTACTTC. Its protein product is CASSGGTKGGYEQYF. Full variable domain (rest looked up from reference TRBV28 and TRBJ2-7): DVKVTQSSRYLVKRTGEKVFLECVQDMDHENMFWYRQDPGLGLRLIYFSYDVKMKEKGDIPEGYSVSREKKERFSLILESASTNQTSMYLCASSGGTKGGYEQYFGPGTRLTVT.

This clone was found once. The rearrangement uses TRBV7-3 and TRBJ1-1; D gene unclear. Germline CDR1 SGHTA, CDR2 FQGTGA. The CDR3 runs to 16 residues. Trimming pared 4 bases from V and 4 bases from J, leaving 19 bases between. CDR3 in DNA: TGTGCCAGCAGCTACCAACCTATTGGTGGTCCCACTGAAGCTTTCTTT. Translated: CASSYQPIGGPTEAFF.

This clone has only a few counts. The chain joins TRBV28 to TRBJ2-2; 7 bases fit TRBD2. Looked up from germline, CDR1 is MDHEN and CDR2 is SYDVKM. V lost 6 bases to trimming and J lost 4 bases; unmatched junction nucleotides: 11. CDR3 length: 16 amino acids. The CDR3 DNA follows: TGTGCCAGCAGCCATCTGGGGGGGGTCGGCACCGGGGAGCTGTTTTTT. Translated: CASSHLGGVGTGELFF.

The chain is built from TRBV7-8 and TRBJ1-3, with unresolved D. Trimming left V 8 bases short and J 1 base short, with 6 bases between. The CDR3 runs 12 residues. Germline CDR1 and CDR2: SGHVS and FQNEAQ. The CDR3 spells CASARSGNTIYF. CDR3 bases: TGTGCCAGCGCGCGTTCTGGAAACACCATATATTTT.

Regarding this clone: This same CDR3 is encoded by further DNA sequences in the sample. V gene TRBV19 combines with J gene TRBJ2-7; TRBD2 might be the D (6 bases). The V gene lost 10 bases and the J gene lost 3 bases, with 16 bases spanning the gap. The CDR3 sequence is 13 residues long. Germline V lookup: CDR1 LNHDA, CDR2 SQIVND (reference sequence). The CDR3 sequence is CATSFRGDYEQYF. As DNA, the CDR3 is TGTGCCACCTCGTTTCGCGGGGACTACGAGCAGTACTTC. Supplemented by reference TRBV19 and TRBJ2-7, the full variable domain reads DGGITQSPKYLFRKEGQNVTLSCEQNLNHDAMYWYRQDPGQGLRLIYYSQIVNDFQKGDIAEGYSVSREKKESFPLTVTSAQKNPTAFYLCATSFRGDYEQYFGPGTRLTVT.

CDR3 coding DNA: TGTGCCAGCAGCGGAGGGAGGGGCTCGGTGCAGTACTTC. Its translation: CASSGGRGSVQYF. The V call is TRBV7-7, the J call TRBJ2-7; TRBD2 matches 7 bases. CDR3 length equals 13 residues. Germline loops: CDR1 SSHAT, CDR2 FNYEAQ (reference sequence). V lost 5 bases to trimming and J lost 9 bases; unmatched junction nucleotides: 10. The full variable domain, in which reference TRBV7-7 and TRBJ2-7 provide the parts outside the CDR3, is GAGVSQSPRYKVTKRGQDVTLRCDPISSHATLYWYQQALGQGPEFLTYFNYEAQPDKSGLPSDRFSAERPEGSISTLTIQRTEQRDSAMYRCASSGGRGSVQYFGPGTRLTVT.

The CDR3 bases are TGTGCCAGCAGCCAAGCAATTGGGACAGCGAACACCGGGGAGCTGTTTTTT. This encodes CASSQAIGTANTGELFF. This sequence joins TRBV4-2 and TRBJ2-2; 7 bases are shared with TRBD1. CDR1 is LGHNA and CDR2 is YNFKEQ in the germline V gene. The CDR3 runs 17 residues. After removal of 1 base from V and 0 bases from J, the junction contained 5 bases not matched to a gene.

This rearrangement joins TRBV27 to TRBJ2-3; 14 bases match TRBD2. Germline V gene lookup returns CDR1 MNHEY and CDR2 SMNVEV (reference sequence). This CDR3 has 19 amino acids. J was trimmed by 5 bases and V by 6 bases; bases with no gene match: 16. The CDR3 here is CASSLGRLKTSGREDTQYF. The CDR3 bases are TGTGCCAGCAGCCTAGGCCGGTTAAAGACTAGCGGGAGGGAAGATACGCAGTATTTT.

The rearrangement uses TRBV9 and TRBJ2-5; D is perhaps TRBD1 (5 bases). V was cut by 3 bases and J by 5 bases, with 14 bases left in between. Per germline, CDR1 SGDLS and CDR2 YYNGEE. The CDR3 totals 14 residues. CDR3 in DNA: TGTGCCAGCAGCGAAGGGGCCACGATGGAGACCCAGTACTTC. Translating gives CASSEGATMETQYF.

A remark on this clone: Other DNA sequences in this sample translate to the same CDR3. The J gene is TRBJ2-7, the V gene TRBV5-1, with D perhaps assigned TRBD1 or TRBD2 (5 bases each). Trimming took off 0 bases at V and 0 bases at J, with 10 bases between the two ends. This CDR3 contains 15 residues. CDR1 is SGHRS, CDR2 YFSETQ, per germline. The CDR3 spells CASSLVAGTSYEQYF. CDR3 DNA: TGCGCCAGCAGCTTGGTCGCCGGGACCTCCTACGAGCAGTACTTC.

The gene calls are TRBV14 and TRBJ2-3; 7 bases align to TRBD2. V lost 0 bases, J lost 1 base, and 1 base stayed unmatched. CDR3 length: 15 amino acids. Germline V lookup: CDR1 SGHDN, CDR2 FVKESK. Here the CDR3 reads CASSQDAGGTDTQYF. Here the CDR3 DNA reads TGTGCCAGCAGCCAAGACGCGGGAGGCACAGATACGCAGTATTTT.

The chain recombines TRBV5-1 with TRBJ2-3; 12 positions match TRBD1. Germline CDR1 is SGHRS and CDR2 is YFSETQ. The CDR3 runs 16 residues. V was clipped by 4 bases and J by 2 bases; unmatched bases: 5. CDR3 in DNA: TGCGCCAGCAGCCTACCGGGACAGGGGGCCACAGATACGCAGTATTTT. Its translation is CASSLPGQGATDTQYF.